This TCR beta chain was recovered during a study of T and B cells in COVID-19 patients. The CDR3 has 14 amino acids. Germline CDR1 reads KGHSH; CDR2 reads LQKENI. V was clipped by 4 bases and J by 7 bases, with 16 bases between them. This clonotype is medium-sized. Its specificity is unknown. TRB rearrangements were amplified by multiplex PCR with BIOMED2 TRB-A/B primers. TCRdb redid the calling of the multiplex PCR reads with MiXCR, one entry per CDR3 protein. Here the sample spans 4,000 to 4,500 distinct CDR3 sequences, roughly a quarter being singletons. Study conclusions and caveats: Sorted SARS-CoV-2-responsive or tetramer+ T cells and CD4+, regulatory and CD8+ subsets were not yet sequenced. Clonality of TRB repertoires was high in active COVID-19; recovery brought above-healthy diversity and richness.

Blood genomic DNA input for TRB amplification was about 250-500 ng. The TCR comes from a human donor with active COVID-19. The donor label of this sample is uncertain. The chain is built from TRBV18 and TRBJ1-2; no firm D call. The sequencing input was blood. The CDR3 reads CASSQKNQNLGYTF. CDR3 in DNA: TGTGCCAGCTCACAAAAGAACCAGAACCTTGGCTACACCTTC.